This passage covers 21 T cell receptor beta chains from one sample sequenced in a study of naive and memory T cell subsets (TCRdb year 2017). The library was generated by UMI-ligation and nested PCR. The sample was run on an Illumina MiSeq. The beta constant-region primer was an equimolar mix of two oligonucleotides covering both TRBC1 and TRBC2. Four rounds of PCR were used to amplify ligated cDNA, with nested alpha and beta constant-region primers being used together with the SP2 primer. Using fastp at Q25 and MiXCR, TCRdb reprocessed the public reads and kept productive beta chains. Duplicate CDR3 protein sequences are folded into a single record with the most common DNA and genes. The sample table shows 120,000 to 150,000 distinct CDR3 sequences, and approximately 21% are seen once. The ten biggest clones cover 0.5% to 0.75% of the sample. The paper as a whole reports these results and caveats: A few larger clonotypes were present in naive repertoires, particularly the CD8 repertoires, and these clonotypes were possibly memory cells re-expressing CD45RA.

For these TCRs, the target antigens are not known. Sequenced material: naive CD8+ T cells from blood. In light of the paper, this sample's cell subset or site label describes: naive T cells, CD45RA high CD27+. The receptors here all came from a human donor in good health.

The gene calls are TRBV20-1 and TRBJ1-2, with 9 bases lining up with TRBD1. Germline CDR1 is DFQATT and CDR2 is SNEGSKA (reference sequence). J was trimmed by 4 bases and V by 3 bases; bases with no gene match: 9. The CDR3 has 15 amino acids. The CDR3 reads CSASLQGAPSYGYTF. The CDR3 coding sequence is TGCAGTGCTAGCTTACAGGGGGCCCCTTCCTATGGCTACACCTTC.

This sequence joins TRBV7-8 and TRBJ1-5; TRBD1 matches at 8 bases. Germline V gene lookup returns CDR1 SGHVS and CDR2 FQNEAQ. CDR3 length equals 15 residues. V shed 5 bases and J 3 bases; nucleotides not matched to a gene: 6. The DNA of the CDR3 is TGTGCCAGCAGCCCGTGGACAGGGCACAATCAGCCCCAGCATTTT. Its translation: CASSPWTGHNQPQHF. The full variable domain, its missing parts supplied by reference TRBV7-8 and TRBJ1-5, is GAGVSQSPRYKVAKRGQDVALRCDPISGHVSLFWYQQALGQGPEFLTYFQNEAQLDKSGLPSDRFFAERPEGSVSTLKIQRTQQEDSAVYLCASSPWTGHNQPQHFGDGTRLSIL.

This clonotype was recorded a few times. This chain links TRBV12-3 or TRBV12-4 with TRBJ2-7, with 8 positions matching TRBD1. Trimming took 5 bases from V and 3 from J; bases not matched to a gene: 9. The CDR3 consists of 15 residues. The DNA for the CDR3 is TGTGCCAGCAGTGCACTCGGGACAGGCGGCTACGAGCAGTACTTC. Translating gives CASSALGTGGYEQYF.

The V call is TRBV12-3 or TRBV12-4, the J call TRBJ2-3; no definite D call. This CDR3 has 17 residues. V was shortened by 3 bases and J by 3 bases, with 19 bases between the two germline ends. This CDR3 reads CASSFLDGNFITDTQYF. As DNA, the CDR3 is TGTGCCAGCAGTTTCCTAGATGGGAATTTTATAACAGATACGCAGTATTTT.

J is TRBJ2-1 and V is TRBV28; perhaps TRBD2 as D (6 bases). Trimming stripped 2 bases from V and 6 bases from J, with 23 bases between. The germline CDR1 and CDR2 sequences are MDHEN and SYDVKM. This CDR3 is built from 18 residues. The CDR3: CASSLLLPRDLRLNEQFF. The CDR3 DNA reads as TGTGCCAGCAGTTTACTATTACCCCGGGACTTACGTCTCAATGAGCAGTTCTTC.

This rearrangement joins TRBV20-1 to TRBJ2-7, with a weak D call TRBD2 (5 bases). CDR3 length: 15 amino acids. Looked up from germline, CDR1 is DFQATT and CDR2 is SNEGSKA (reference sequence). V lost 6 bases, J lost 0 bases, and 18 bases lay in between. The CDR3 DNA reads TGCAGTGCCCCCCTTTTAAGCGGCAGCTCCTACGAGCAGTACTTC. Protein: CSAPLLSGSSYEQYF.

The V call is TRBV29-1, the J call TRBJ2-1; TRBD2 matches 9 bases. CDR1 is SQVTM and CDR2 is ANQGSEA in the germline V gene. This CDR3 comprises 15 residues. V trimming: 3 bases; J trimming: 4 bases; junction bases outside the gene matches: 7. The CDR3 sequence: CSVETSGGVYNEQFF. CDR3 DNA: TGCAGCGTTGAGACTAGCGGTGGGGTATACAATGAGCAGTTCTTC.

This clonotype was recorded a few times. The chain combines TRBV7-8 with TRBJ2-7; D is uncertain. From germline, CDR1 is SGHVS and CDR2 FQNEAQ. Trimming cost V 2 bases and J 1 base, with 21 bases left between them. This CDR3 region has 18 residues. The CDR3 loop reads CASSLYTRGPFLSYEQYF. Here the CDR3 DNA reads TGTGCCAGCAGCTTATATACCCGAGGCCCCTTTTTATCCTACGAGCAGTACTTC.

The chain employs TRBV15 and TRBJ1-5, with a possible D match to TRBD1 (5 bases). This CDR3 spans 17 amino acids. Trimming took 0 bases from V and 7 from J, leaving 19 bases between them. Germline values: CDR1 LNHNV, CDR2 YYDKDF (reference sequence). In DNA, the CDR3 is TGTGCCACCAGCAGAGATGAGACGATAACTCAGGGCCAGCCCCAGCATTTT. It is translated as CATSRDETITQGQPQHF.

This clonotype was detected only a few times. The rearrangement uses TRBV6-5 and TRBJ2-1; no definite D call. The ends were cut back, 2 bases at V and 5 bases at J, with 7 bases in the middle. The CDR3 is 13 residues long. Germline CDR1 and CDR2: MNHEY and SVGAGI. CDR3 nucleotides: TGTGCCAGCAGTTACAGGGCCAACAATGAGCAGTTCTTC. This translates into CASSYRANNEQFF.

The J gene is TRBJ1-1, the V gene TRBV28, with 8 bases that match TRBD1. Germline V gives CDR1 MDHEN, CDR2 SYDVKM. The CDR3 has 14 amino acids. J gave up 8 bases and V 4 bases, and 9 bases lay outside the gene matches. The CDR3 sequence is CASSSQTGVVEAFF. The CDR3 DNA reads TGTGCCAGCAGTTCTCAGACAGGGGTCGTAGAAGCTTTCTTT.

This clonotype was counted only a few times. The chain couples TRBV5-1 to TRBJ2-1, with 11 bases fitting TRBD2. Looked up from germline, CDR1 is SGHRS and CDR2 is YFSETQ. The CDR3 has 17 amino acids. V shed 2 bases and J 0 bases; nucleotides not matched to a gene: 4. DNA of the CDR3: TGCGCCAGCAGCTTAGGACTAGCGGGCCCCTCCTACAATGAGCAGTTCTTC. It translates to CASSLGLAGPSYNEQFF.

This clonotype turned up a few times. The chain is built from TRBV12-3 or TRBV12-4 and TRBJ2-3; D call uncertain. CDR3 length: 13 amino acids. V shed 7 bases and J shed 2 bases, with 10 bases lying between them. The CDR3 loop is CASTLVSTDTQYF. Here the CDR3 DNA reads TGTGCCAGCACCCTAGTTTCCACAGATACGCAGTATTTT.

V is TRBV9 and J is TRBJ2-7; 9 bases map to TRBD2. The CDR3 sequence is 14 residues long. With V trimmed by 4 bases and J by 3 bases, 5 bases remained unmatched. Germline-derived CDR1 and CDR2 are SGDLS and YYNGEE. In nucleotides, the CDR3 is TGTGCCAGCAGCCTGACTAGCGGAGGCTACGAGCAGTACTTC. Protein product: CASSLTSGGYEQYF.

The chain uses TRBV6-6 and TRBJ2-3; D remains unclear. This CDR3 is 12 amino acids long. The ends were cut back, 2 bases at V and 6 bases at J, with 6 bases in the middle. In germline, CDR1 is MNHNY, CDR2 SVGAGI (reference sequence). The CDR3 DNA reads TGTGCCAGCAGTTACATGGGGGATACGCAGTATTTT. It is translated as CASSYMGDTQYF.

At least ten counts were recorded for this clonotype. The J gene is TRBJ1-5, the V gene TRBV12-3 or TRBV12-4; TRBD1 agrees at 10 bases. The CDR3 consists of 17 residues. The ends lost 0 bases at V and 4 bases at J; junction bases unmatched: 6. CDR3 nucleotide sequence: TGTGCCAGCAGTTTAGCGTTAGACAGGGGGCTGAATCAGCCCCAGCATTTT. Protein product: CASSLALDRGLNQPQHF.

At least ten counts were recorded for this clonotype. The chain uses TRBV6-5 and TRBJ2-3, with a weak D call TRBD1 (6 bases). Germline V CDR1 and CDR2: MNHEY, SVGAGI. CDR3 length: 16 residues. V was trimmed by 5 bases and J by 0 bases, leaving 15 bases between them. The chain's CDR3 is CASSTPRTASTDTQYF. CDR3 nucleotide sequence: TGTGCCAGCAGTACTCCCCGGACAGCTAGCACAGATACGCAGTATTTT.

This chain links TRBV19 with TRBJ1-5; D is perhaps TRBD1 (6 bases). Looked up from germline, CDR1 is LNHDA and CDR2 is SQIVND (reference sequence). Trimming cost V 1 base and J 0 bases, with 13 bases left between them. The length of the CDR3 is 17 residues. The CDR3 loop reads CASSIGTAFYSNQPQHF. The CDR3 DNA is TGTGCCAGTAGTATAGGGACAGCGTTCTATAGCAATCAGCCCCAGCATTTT.

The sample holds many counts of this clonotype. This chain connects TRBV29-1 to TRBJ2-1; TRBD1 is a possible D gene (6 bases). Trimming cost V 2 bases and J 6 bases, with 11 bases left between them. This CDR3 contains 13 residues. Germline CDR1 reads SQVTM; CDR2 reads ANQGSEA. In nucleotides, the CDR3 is TGCAGCGTTGAAATCAGGGGTGGCAATGAGCAGTTCTTC. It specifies CSVEIRGGNEQFF.

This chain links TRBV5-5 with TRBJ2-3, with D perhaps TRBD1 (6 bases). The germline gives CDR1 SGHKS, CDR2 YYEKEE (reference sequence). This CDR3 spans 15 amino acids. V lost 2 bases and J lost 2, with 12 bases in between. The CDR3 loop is CASSLQGRDTDTQYF. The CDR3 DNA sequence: TGTGCCAGCAGCTTACAGGGTAGGGACACAGATACGCAGTATTTT.

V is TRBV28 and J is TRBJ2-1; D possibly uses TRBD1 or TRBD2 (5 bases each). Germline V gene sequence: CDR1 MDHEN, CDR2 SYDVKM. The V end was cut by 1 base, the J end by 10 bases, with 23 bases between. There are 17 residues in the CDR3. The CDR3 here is CASSLYPYRGDQGEQFF. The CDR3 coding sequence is TGTGCCAGCAGTTTATACCCCTATCGAGGGGACCAAGGGGAGCAGTTCTTC.